This TCR beta chain came from a study of beta chain features in type 1 diabetes. General study results and limits: A cDNA-based sequencing approach could over-represent cells with high TCR expression. In the patient group, naive, central memory and Treg TCRB repertoires seemed more alike than in the healthy donor group. The study notes PCR might favor shorter templates equally in patients and controls. A pattern of fewer insertions and more deletions at VDJ junctions was seen in type 1 diabetes patients.

Isolated RNA was reverse transcribed in full, so expressed TCRB transcripts were sequenced. Measured with immunoSEQ multiplex PCR; TCRdb has only the in-frame clones, and not every one. The sample has fewer than 900,000 clones, 17% seen once; the top ten hold 0.023%. This clone has a handful of counts. Its matching antigen is unknown. Looked up from germline, CDR1 is MGHRA and CDR2 is YSYEKL. The CDR3 sequence is 16 residues long. V lost 2 bases, J lost 4 bases, and 6 bases stayed unmatched. Specimen: naive CD4+ T cells from blood. This chain joins TRBV4-1 and TRBJ2-1; 9 bases match TRBD2. The sequence was collected from a woman between 18 and 30 years old in good health. The CDR3 is CASSQLGLARYNEQFF. The CDR3 nucleotides are TGCGCCAGCAGCCAACTGGGACTAGCAAGATACAATGAGCAGTTCTTC.